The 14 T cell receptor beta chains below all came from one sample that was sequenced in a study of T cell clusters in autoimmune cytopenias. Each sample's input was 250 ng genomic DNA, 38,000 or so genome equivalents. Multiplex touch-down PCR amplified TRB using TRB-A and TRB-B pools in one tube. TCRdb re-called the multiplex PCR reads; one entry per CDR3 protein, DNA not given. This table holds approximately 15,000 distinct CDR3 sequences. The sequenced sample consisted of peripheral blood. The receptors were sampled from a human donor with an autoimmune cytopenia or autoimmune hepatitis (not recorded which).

The CDR3: CASNSRGGISTDTQYF. The rearrangement links TRBV5-4 to TRBJ2-3; TCRdb returns TRBD1, unconfirmable since there is no DNA. In germline, CDR1 is SGHNT, CDR2 YYREEE (reference sequence). The CDR3 extends over 16 amino acids.

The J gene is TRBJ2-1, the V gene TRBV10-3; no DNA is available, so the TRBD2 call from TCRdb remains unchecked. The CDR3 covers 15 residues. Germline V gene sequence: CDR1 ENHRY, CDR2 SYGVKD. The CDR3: CATVLGLAGTNEQFF.

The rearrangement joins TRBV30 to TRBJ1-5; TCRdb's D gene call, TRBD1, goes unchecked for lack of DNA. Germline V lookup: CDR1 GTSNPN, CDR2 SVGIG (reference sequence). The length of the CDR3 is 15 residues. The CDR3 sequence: CAWSVTGGSSQPQHF. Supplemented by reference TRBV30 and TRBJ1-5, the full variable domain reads SQTIHQWPATLVQPVGSPLSLECTVEGTSNPNLYWYRQAAGRGLQLLFYSVGIGQISSEVPQNLSASRPQDRQFILSSKKLLLSDSGFYLCAWSVTGGSSQPQHFGDGTRLSIL.

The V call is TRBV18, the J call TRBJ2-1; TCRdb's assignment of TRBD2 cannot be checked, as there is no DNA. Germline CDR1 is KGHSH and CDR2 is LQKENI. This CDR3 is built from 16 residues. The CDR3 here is CASSAASGGLGNEQFF.

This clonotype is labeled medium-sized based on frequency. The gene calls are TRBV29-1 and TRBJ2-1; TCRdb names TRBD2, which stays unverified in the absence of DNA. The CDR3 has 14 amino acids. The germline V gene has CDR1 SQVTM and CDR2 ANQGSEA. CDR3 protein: CSGDGLAGGGEQFF.

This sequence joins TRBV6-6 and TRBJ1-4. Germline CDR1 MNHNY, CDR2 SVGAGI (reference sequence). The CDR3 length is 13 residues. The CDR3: CASSSSGGEKLFF.

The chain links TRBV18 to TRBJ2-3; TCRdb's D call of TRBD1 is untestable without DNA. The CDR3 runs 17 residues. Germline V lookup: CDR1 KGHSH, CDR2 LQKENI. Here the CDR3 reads CASSPLFRGGTLDTQYF.

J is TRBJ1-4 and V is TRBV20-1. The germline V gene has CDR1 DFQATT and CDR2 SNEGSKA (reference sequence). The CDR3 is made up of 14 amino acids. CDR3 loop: CSARAGMVGEKLFF.

CDR3 sequence reads: CAWSVRLGWEQYF. The chain carries TRBV30 and TRBJ2-7; with no DNA, the TCRdb D assignment of TRBD2 cannot be verified. Per the germline V gene, CDR1 is GTSNPN and CDR2 is SVGIG (reference sequence). CDR3 length: 13 amino acids.

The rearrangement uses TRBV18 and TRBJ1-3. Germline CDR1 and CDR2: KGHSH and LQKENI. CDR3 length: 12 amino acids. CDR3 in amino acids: CASSLPGNTIYF.

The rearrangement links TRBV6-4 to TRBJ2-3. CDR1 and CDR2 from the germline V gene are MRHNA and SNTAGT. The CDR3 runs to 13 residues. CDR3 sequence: CASSDGVTDTQYF.

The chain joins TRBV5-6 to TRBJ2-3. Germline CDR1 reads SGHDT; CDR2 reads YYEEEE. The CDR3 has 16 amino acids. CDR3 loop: CASSLATQPSTDTQYF. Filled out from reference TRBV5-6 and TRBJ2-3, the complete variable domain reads DAGVTQSPTHLIKTRGQQVTLRCSPKSGHDTVSWYQQALGQGPQFIFQYYEEEERQRGNFPDRFSGHQFPNYSSELNVNALLLGDSALYLCASSLATQPSTDTQYFGPGTRLTVL.

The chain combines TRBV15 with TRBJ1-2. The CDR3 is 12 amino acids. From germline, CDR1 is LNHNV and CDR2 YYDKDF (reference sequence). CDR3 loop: CATSRDRKGYTF.

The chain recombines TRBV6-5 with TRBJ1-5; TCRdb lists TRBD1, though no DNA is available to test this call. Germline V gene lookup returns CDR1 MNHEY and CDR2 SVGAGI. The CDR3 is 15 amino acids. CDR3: CASSFGGNSNQPQHF.